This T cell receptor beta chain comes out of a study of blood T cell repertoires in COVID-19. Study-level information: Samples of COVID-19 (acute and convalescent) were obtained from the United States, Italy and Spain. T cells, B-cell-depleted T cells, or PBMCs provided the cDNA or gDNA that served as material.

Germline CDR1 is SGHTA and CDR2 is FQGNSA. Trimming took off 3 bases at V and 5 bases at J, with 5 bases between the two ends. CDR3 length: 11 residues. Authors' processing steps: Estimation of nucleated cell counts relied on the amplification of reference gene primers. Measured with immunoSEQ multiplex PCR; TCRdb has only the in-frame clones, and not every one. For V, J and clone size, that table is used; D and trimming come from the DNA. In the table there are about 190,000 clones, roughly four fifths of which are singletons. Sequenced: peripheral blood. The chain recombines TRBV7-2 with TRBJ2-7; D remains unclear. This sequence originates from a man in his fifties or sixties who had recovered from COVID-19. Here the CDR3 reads CASSFADEQYF. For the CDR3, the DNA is TGTGCCAGCAGCTTTGCAGACGAGCAGTACTTC.